Following are 22 T cell receptor beta chains from one sample sequenced in a study of cytomegalovirus exposure and HLA in healthy donors. Researchers ran the PCR with 60 Vbeta and 13 Jbeta primers. Produced via immunoSEQ multiplex PCR; TCRdb's table is partial and in-frame only. The repertoire consists of 140,000 or so clones, with about 84% occurring once and the leading ten covering approximately 3.6%. Sequencing was carried out using PBMCs. The receptors shown here come from a male donor in good health and CMV-seronegative.

The rearrangement uses TRBV2 and TRBJ1-2; D ambiguous. V gave up 7 bases and J gave up 2 bases, with 26 bases separating them. Germline V gives CDR1 SNHLY, CDR2 FYNNEI. The CDR3 covers 18 residues. The CDR3 spells CASTRSAYEAAWNYGYTF. The CDR3 nucleotides are TGTGCCAGCACAAGAAGCGCCTATGAGGCGGCTTGGAACTATGGCTACACCTTC.

This clone was detected once. The chain links TRBV14 to TRBJ1-2, with 10 bases fitting TRBD1. This CDR3 has 16 amino acids. From germline, CDR1 is SGHDN and CDR2 FVKESK. Trimming cost V 4 bases and J 1 base; bases outside gene matches: 6. The CDR3: CASSPSGTGVNYGYTF. The CDR3 DNA sequence: TGTGCCAGCAGCCCTTCCGGGACAGGGGTTAACTATGGCTACACCTTC.

This clone was detected once. The V gene is TRBV5-1, the J gene TRBJ2-3, with TRBD2 matching 15 bases. CDR3 length: 17 residues. The V gene's germline CDR1 is SGHRS and CDR2 YFSETQ. Trimming at V came to 4 bases and at J to 5 bases, leaving 8 bases not matched to a gene. The DNA of the CDR3 is TGCGCCAGCAGCGGGACTAGCGGGGGGACTCGGGGAGATACGCAGTATTTT. Its protein product is CASSGTSGGTRGDTQYF.

This clone has just one count. The chain has TRBV2 and TRBJ1-5; D perhaps matches TRBD1 (6 bases). CDR1 and CDR2 from the germline V gene are SNHLY and FYNNEI. V dropped 3 bases and J dropped 7 bases, with 13 bases sitting between them. The CDR3 totals 14 residues. Here the CDR3 DNA reads TGTGCCAGCAGTGAGTGGCAGGGGAGACAGCCCCAGCATTTT. Its translation: CASSEWQGRQPQHF.

The chain recombines TRBV27 with TRBJ2-7, with 7 nucleotides matching TRBD2. V shed 5 bases, J shed 7 bases, and the junction held 14 bases outside the gene matches. CDR3 length: 15 residues. Germline CDR1 MNHEY, CDR2 SMNVEV (reference sequence). The CDR3 is CASSPAGAMSGEQYF. The CDR3 bases are TGTGCCAGCAGTCCCGCGGGAGCGATGTCGGGAGAGCAGTACTTC.

This clone was detected only a few times. This chain connects TRBV7-9 to TRBJ2-5; 8 bases line up with TRBD2. In germline, CDR1 is SEHNR, CDR2 FQNEAQ (reference sequence). This CDR3 spans 12 amino acids. V lost 8 bases and J lost 5; bases outside the gene matches: 4. The CDR3 reads CASAPGGETQYF. CDR3 DNA: TGTGCCAGCGCACCGGGAGGGGAGACCCAGTACTTC.

With respect to this clone: Other DNA sequences in the same sample also yield this CDR3. The V gene is TRBV27, the J gene TRBJ1-6; D is uncertain. Trimming removed 0 bases from V and 7 bases from J, with 7 bases in between. CDR3 length equals 14 residues. Looked up from germline, CDR1 is MNHEY and CDR2 is SMNVEV (reference sequence). CDR3 region: CASSLSTRNSPLHF. In DNA form, the CDR3 reads TGTGCCAGCAGTTTATCTACCCGGAATTCACCCCTCCACTTT.

The genes are TRBV6-5 and TRBJ2-7; 8 bases match TRBD1. Germline CDR1 reads MNHEY; CDR2 reads SVGAGI. After removal of 0 bases from V and 4 bases from J, the junction contained 5 bases not matched to a gene. The CDR3 runs to 15 residues. CDR3 DNA sequence: TGTGCCAGCAGTTACTCAGCAGGGGGCTGGTACGAGCAGTACTTC. This gives the protein CASSYSAGGWYEQYF.

The V call is TRBV7-9, the J call TRBJ2-3, with D perhaps matching TRBD2 (6 bases). CDR1 is SEHNR, CDR2 FQNEAQ, per germline (reference sequence). The germline V and J ends were trimmed by 2 bases and 3 bases, with 15 bases remaining between them. There are 16 residues in the CDR3. CDR3 loop: CASSLSSREITDTQYF. As DNA, the CDR3 is TGTGCCAGCAGCTTATCTTCCCGGGAGATTACAGATACGCAGTATTTT.

This sequence joins TRBV18 and TRBJ1-2; D may be TRBD1 (6 bases). V was cut by 1 base and J by 4 bases, with 16 bases left in between. CDR1 and CDR2 (germline): KGHSH, LQKENI. This CDR3 comprises 16 residues. CDR3 DNA sequence: TGTGCCAGCTCACCACAAGGTCAGGGGATCTCCTATGGCTACACCTTC. The encoded protein is CASSPQGQGISYGYTF.

V gene TRBV9 combines with J gene TRBJ1-2; 8 nucleotides agree with TRBD1. V lost 3 bases to trimming and J lost 1 base; unmatched junction nucleotides: 2. This CDR3 comprises 14 residues. Per the germline V gene, CDR1 is SGDLS and CDR2 is YYNGEE. CDR3 residues: CASSGTGFNYGYTF. Written as DNA, the CDR3 is TGTGCCAGCAGCGGGACAGGGTTTAACTATGGCTACACCTTC. Drawing the rest from reference TRBV9 and TRBJ1-2, the complete variable domain is DSGVTQTPKHLITATGQRVTLRCSPRSGDLSVYWYQQSLDQGLQFLIQYYNGEERAKGNILERFSAQQFPDLHSELNLSSLELGDSALYFCASSGTGFNYGYTFGSGTRLTVV.

This clone was seen once. The CDR3 nucleotides read TGTGCCAGCAGCGCGACCGGGACACTAAGCTCCTACGAGCAGTACTTC. Amino acid sequence: CASSATGTLSSYEQYF. The chain couples TRBV9 to TRBJ2-7, with a tentative D call TRBD1 (6 bases). The length of the CDR3 is 16 residues. With 3 bases removed from V and 0 bases from J, the gap between germline ends came to 16 bases. The germline CDR1 and CDR2 sequences are SGDLS and YYNGEE.

J is TRBJ2-3 and V is TRBV6-1; TRBD2 matches 10 bases. Looked up from germline, CDR1 is MNHNS and CDR2 is SASEGT. J was trimmed by 6 bases and V by 7 bases; bases with no gene match: 10. This CDR3 is built from 15 residues. DNA of the CDR3: TGTGCCAGCATTGGACTAGCGGCCTCAGCGGATACGCAGTATTTT. Protein product: CASIGLAASADTQYF.

This clone was counted between two and nine times. Other DNA sequences in the same sample also yield this CDR3. The chain couples TRBV15 to TRBJ1-2; possible D gene TRBD1, 5 bases. Germline CDR1 LNHNV, CDR2 YYDKDF (reference sequence). Between the trimmed V and J ends, which lost 0 bases and 6 bases, there was a span of 11 bases. This CDR3 is 14 amino acids long. The CDR3: CATSRDLWGDGYTF. The DNA of the CDR3 is TGTGCCACCAGCAGAGACCTGTGGGGGGATGGCTACACCTTC.

V usage is TRBV5-8 and J usage is TRBJ1-1; D is undetermined. In germline, CDR1 is SGHTS, CDR2 YDEGEE. This CDR3 has 15 amino acids. V lost 0 bases to trimming and J lost 6 bases, with 15 bases between them. The CDR3 reads CASSLVVATQAEAFF. The DNA for the CDR3 is TGTGCCAGCAGCTTGGTAGTCGCGACTCAAGCTGAAGCTTTCTTT.

The table lists this clone with a count of one. The CDR3 DNA reads TGTGCCAGAAGCCGTCCCGGAGGTGAGGTCGGTGAAGCTTTCTTT. This codes for CARSRPGGEVGEAFF. The gene calls are TRBV5-3 and TRBJ1-1; no definite D call. TRBV5-3 is an ORF; its function is uncertain. The CDR3 runs 15 residues. With 4 bases removed from V and 7 bases from J, the gap between germline ends came to 20 bases.

The chain recombines TRBV18 with TRBJ2-1, with TRBD2 matching 7 bases. CDR3 size: 16 residues. Germline V gene sequence: CDR1 KGHSH, CDR2 LQKENI. Trimming cost V 7 bases and J 0 bases; bases outside gene matches: 9. The CDR3 nucleotides read TGTGCCAGCTTACCCAGACTAGCCGGCTCCTACAATGAGCAGTTCTTC. Amino acid sequence: CASLPRLAGSYNEQFF. The whole variable domain, remainder taken from reference TRBV18 and TRBJ2-1, is NAGVMQNPRHLVRRRGQEARLRCSPMKGHSHVYWYRQLPEEGLKFMVYLQKENIIDESGMPKERFSAEFPKEGPSILRIQQVVRGDSAAYFCASLPRLAGSYNEQFFGPGTRLTVL.

This sequence joins TRBV19 and TRBJ2-1; D perhaps matches TRBD2 (6 bases). CDR3 length equals 13 residues. From germline, CDR1 is LNHDA and CDR2 SQIVND (reference sequence). Trimming took off 5 bases at V and 8 bases at J, with 13 bases between the two ends. CDR3 loop: CASSFRDLDEQFF. The CDR3 region has the DNA TGTGCCAGTAGTTTCCGGGACTTAGATGAGCAGTTCTTC.

In this sample, this clone turned up once. CDR3 bases: TGCGCCAGCAGCTTCGGACAGGCCAACACCGGGGAGCTGTTTTTT. As protein: CASSFGQANTGELFF. This chain connects TRBV5-1 to TRBJ2-2; 7 positions agree with TRBD1. Germline V gene lookup returns CDR1 SGHRS and CDR2 YFSETQ. V lost 2 bases to trimming and J lost 2 bases; unmatched junction nucleotides: 3. This CDR3 has 15 amino acids. Supplemented by reference TRBV5-1 and TRBJ2-2, the full variable domain reads KAGVTQTPRYLIKTRGQQVTLSCSPISGHRSVSWYQQTPGQGLQFLFEYFSETQRNKGNFPGRFSGRQFSNSRSEMNVSTLELGDSALYLCASSFGQANTGELFFGEGSRLTVL.

The chain uses TRBV6-5 and TRBJ1-5, with 8 bases identical to TRBD1. CDR3 length: 14 amino acids. Losses at the gene ends were 6 bases for V and 0 bases for J; bases not matched to a gene: 1. Germline loops: CDR1 MNHEY, CDR2 SVGAGI. The CDR3 protein is CASRTGASNQPQHF. The CDR3 DNA is TGTGCCAGCAGGACAGGGGCTAGCAATCAGCCCCAGCATTTT.

This rearrangement joins TRBV28 to TRBJ2-7, with D unresolved. This CDR3 has 13 amino acids. V lost 4 bases and J lost 2, with 9 bases in between. CDR1 and CDR2 (germline): MDHEN, SYDVKM. The CDR3, as DNA: TGTGCCAGCAGTTCAAGCACTACCTACGAGCAGTACTTC. Translated, it gives CASSSSTTYEQYF.

The rearrangement uses TRBV19 and TRBJ1-1; 7 bases map to TRBD1. The junction had 4 bases not matched to a gene; V was cut back by 7 bases and J by 5 bases. The CDR3 spans 12 residues. Germline V lookup: CDR1 LNHDA, CDR2 SQIVND (reference sequence). In DNA, the CDR3 is TGTGCCAGTATCGGGACAGAAACTGAAGCTTTCTTT. It encodes CASIGTETEAFF.